The 19 T cell receptor beta chains below were found in one sample sequenced in a study of T cell repertoires in cytomegalovirus infection. TCRdb recomputed calls from the reads with MiXCR, one row per CDR3 protein. This table holds around 270,000 distinct CDR3 sequences, around 8.7% found once. The sequencing input was PBMCs. All receptors come from a human donor in good health (CMV status not recorded). Some clones in this sample may be carry-over from other donors' samples.

This clonotype has only a few counts. The rearrangement joins TRBV29-1 to TRBJ2-4; 7 bases agree with TRBD1. The CDR3 length is 14 residues. The junction had 6 bases not matched to a gene; V was cut back by 4 bases and J by 3 bases. Germline V gene data show CDR1 as SQVTM and CDR2 as ANQGSEA. CDR3 protein: CSVVASGGKNIQYF. Here the CDR3 DNA reads TGCAGCGTTGTAGCGTCAGGGGGCAAAAACATTCAGTACTTC.

This clonotype was detected ten times or more. The rearrangement uses TRBV11-3 and TRBJ1-1, with D unclear. This CDR3 contains 14 residues. CDR1 SGHNT and CDR2 YENEEA come from the germline V gene. V dropped 3 bases and J dropped 1 base, with 9 bases sitting between them. The CDR3: CASSFGSGNTEAFF. In DNA form, the CDR3 reads TGTGCCAGCAGCTTCGGGTCAGGGAACACTGAAGCTTTCTTT.

The V and J genes are TRBV29-1 and TRBJ1-1; D uncertain. The V gene's germline CDR1 is SQVTM and CDR2 ANQGSEA. V was cut by 3 bases and J by 4 bases, with 12 bases left in between. CDR3 length: 13 amino acids. The CDR3 loop is CSVDTGRTTEAFF. CDR3 in DNA: TGCAGCGTTGATACTGGACGGACCACTGAAGCTTTCTTT.

This clonotype was recorded a few times. The chain uses TRBV6-2 or TRBV6-3 and TRBJ2-1; D not resolved. The germline V gene encodes CDR1 MNHEY and CDR2 SVGEGT. Trimming left V 1 base short and J 0 bases short, with 10 bases between. The CDR3 loop spans 16 amino acids. The CDR3: CASSYWSASSYNEQFF. Here the CDR3 DNA reads TGTGCCAGCAGTTACTGGTCTGCGAGCTCCTACAATGAGCAGTTCTTC.

There are many counts of this clonotype. This rearrangement joins TRBV12-3 or TRBV12-4 to TRBJ2-7; unclear D gene. This CDR3 comprises 14 residues. The germline V and J ends were trimmed by 1 base and 3 bases, with 10 bases remaining between them. This chain's CDR3 is CASSLGSSYYEQYF. The CDR3 coding sequence is TGTGCCAGCAGTTTAGGCAGCTCTTACTACGAGCAGTACTTC.

The chain has TRBV20-1 and TRBJ1-5, with D tentatively TRBD1 (5 bases). The CDR3 extends over 16 amino acids. V lost 6 bases and J lost 0, with 18 bases in between. The V gene's germline CDR1 is DFQATT and CDR2 SNEGSKA (reference sequence). CDR3 nucleotide sequence: TGCAGTGCGCAGATGATTGGACAATATAGCAATCAGCCCCAGCATTTT. It is translated as CSAQMIGQYSNQPQHF.

Only a few counts were recorded for this clonotype. The chain joins TRBV5-1 to TRBJ2-1, with 13 bases aligning to TRBD2. Unmatched junction bases numbered 1, after V lost 2 bases and J lost 2 bases. The CDR3 spans 16 residues. Germline V gene data show CDR1 as SGHRS and CDR2 as YFSETQ. This CDR3 is CASSLGTSGAYNEQFF. The CDR3 coding sequence is TGCGCCAGCAGCTTAGGGACTAGCGGGGCCTACAATGAGCAGTTCTTC.

This clonotype came up many times. This chain links TRBV19 with TRBJ1-5, with 8 bases aligning to TRBD1. The CDR3 consists of 17 residues. Germline V gives CDR1 LNHDA, CDR2 SQIVND (reference sequence). Trimming cost V 6 bases and J 0 bases; bases outside gene matches: 10. CDR3 DNA sequence: TGTGCCAGTAGCACCACAGGGGGTCCTTATAGCAATCAGCCCCAGCATTTT. The encoded protein is CASSTTGGPYSNQPQHF.

The rearrangement uses TRBV5-1 and TRBJ2-1; 9 bases are shared with TRBD2. Germline V lookup: CDR1 SGHRS, CDR2 YFSETQ. The CDR3 has 17 amino acids. With 2 bases clipped from V and 5 bases from J, the junction kept 11 bases outside the gene matches. CDR3 in amino acids: CASSLTLRLAGNNEQFF. CDR3 sequence (DNA): TGCGCCAGCAGCTTAACCCTCCGGCTAGCGGGAAACAATGAGCAGTTCTTC. Combining the CDR3 with reference TRBV5-1 and TRBJ2-1 gives the whole variable domain KAGVTQTPRYLIKTRGQQVTLSCSPISGHRSVSWYQQTPGQGLQFLFEYFSETQRNKGNFPGRFSGRQFSNSRSEMNVSTLELGDSALYLCASSLTLRLAGNNEQFFGPGTRLTVL.

This clonotype was observed many times. V usage is TRBV12-3 or TRBV12-4 and J usage is TRBJ1-4; tentative D call: TRBD1 (6 bases). V lost 6 bases and J 7 bases, leaving 18 bases between the germline ends. The CDR3 runs to 15 residues. The CDR3 here is CASRSPEGVSEKLFF. The DNA of the CDR3 is TGTGCCAGCAGGTCTCCTGAGGGGGTATCTGAAAAACTGTTTTTT.

In this sample, this clonotype turned up many times. The chain recombines TRBV7-2 with TRBJ2-3; 11 nucleotides agree with TRBD2. From germline, CDR1 is SGHTA and CDR2 FQGNSA. J gave up 0 bases and V 5 bases, and 10 bases lay outside the gene matches. This CDR3 region has 18 residues. This chain's CDR3 is CASSVSGTSGPSTDTQYF. CDR3 bases: TGTGCCAGCAGCGTATCCGGGACTAGCGGCCCTAGCACAGATACGCAGTATTTT.

This clonotype was seen many times. This chain joins TRBV7-2 and TRBJ1-5, with D unclear. This CDR3 has 16 residues. Germline V gives CDR1 SGHTA, CDR2 FQGNSA. V was cut by 4 bases and J by 3 bases, with 16 bases left in between. DNA for the CDR3: TGTGCCAGCAGCTCCTGGGTCAGGTCGTTCAATCAGCCCCAGCATTTT. Protein product: CASSSWVRSFNQPQHF. Complete variable domain (other parts from reference TRBV7-2 and TRBJ1-5): GAGVSQSPSNKVTEKGKDVELRCDPISGHTALYWYRQSLGQGLEFLIYFQGNSAPDKSGLPSDRFSAERTGGSVSTLTIQRTQQEDSAVYLCASSSWVRSFNQPQHFGDGTRLSIL.

The chain combines TRBV7-4 with TRBJ1-1; maybe TRBD1 (5 bases). The CDR3 contains 15 residues. Looked up from germline, CDR1 is SGHVT and CDR2 is SQSDAQ. Deletions cut 0 bases from V and 4 bases from J, with 12 bases between. CDR3 coding DNA: TGTGCCAGCAGCTTAGCGTCCGGGGGACCCACTGAAGCTTTCTTT. This translates into CASSLASGGPTEAFF.

Many counts were recorded for this clonotype. The chain recombines TRBV27 with TRBJ2-4; D unresolved. The V gene's germline CDR1 is MNHEY and CDR2 SMNVEV (reference sequence). The CDR3 is made up of 17 amino acids. V lost 3 bases and J lost 1, with 16 bases in between. This CDR3 reads CASSFLPLYEAKNIQYF. In nucleotides, the CDR3 is TGTGCCAGCAGTTTTTTACCCCTTTACGAGGCCAAAAACATTCAGTACTTC.

This clonotype appeared once. V gene TRBV11-3 combines with J gene TRBJ2-3; D unclear. V was cut by 1 base and J by 6 bases, with 11 bases left in between. CDR1 and CDR2 (germline): SGHNT, YENEEA. This CDR3 is 14 amino acids long. The CDR3 loop reads CASSLGSPADTQYF. The CDR3 coding sequence is TGTGCCAGCAGCTTAGGCAGCCCCGCGGATACGCAGTATTTT.

This clonotype was detected a few times. The CDR3, as DNA: TGTGCCAGCTCACCACAGAATAGAAATTCACCCCTCCACTTT. Translating it yields CASSPQNRNSPLHF. This chain joins TRBV18 and TRBJ1-6, with D hard to call. V was cut by 1 base and J by 7 bases, with 8 bases left in between. The V gene's germline CDR1 is KGHSH and CDR2 LQKENI. This CDR3 is 14 amino acids long.

In nucleotides, the CDR3 is TGTGCCAGCAGCTCAAGACAGTCCAGCTCCTACGAGCAGTACTTC. Its translation: CASSSRQSSSYEQYF. The rearrangement links TRBV7-2 to TRBJ2-7; the D gene is possibly TRBD1 (5 bases). Germline V lookup: CDR1 SGHTA, CDR2 FQGNSA. CDR3 length: 15 residues. Between the trimmed V and J ends, which lost 4 bases and 0 bases, there was a span of 13 bases. Using reference TRBV7-2 and TRBJ2-7 for the parts outside the CDR3, the full variable domain is GAGVSQSPSNKVTEKGKDVELRCDPISGHTALYWYRQSLGQGLEFLIYFQGNSAPDKSGLPSDRFSAERTGGSVSTLTIQRTQQEDSAVYLCASSSRQSSSYEQYFGPGTRLTVT.

This clonotype has a count of ten or more. The V and J genes are TRBV10-2 and TRBJ1-1, with 7 bases fitting TRBD1. The CDR3 spans 13 residues. The V gene end was trimmed by 6 bases and the J gene end by 2 bases; junction bases not matched to a gene: 3. CDR1 and CDR2 (germline): WSHSY, SAAADI. The CDR3 bases are TGCGCCAGCAGAAGGGGGCTCAACACTGAAGCTTTCTTT. Encoded protein: CASRRGLNTEAFF.

This clonotype was observed a handful of times. This sequence joins TRBV7-9 and TRBJ1-5; 7 nucleotides match TRBD1. Germline CDR1 reads SEHNR; CDR2 reads FQNEAQ (reference sequence). Germline trimming cut 5 bases from V and 5 bases from J; bases unmatched to any gene: 6. The CDR3 is made up of 14 amino acids. DNA of the CDR3: TGTGCCAGCAGCACACTGCAGGGGGATCAGCCCCAGCATTTT. Translating gives CASSTLQGDQPQHF.